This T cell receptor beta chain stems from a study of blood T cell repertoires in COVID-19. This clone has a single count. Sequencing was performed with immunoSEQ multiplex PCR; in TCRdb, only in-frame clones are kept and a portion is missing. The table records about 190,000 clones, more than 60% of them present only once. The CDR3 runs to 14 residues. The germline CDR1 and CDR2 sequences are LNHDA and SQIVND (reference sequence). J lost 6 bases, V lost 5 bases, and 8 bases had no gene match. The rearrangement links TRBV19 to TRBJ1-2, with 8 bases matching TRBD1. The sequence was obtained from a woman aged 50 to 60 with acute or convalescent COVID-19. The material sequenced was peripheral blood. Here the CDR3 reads CASSSRQGIHGYTF. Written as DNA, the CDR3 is TGTGCCAGTAGTTCTCGACAGGGGATCCATGGCTACACCTTC.